This is a list of T cell receptor beta chains from one sample in a study of spatial heterogeneity in lung cancer. TCRdb reanalysed the 5' RACE reads using MiXCR and keeps one entry per CDR3 protein. The repertoire holds some 100,000 distinct CDR3 sequences, with approximately 12% as singletons. The sample in question was PBMCs, obtained at surgery. The receptor set was obtained from a male donor with early-stage non-small cell lung cancer. CDR3s include the opening cysteine and the closing phenylalanine or tryptophan. D genes are given only for firm matches. Expanded clones get a size class; other rows say once, few or many, or leave the size out.

d_call	j_call	cdr3_length	v_call	clone_size	cdr3_aa	cdr3_nt
TRBD1	TRBJ2-2	15	TRBV29-1	-	CSVKTGTANTGELFF	TGCAGCGTTAAGACCGGGACAGCGAACACCGGGGAGCTGTTTTTT
-	TRBJ2-2	13	TRBV28	many	CASSLPLVGELFF	TGTGCCAGCAGTTTGCCATTGGTCGGGGAGCTGTTTTTT
TRBD1	TRBJ2-5	12	TRBV20-1	few	CSARTGGETQYF	TGCAGTGCCAGGACAGGGGGGGAGACCCAGTACTTC
-	TRBJ2-3	13	TRBV7-3	many	CASSSDIGTTQYF	TGTGCCAGCAGCTCAGACATCGGGACTACGCAGTATTTT
-	TRBJ2-2	15	TRBV30	-	CAWSVRMGNTGELFF	TGTGCCTGGAGTGTACGAATGGGGAACACCGGGGAGCTGTTTTTT
TRBD1	TRBJ2-7	15	TRBV10-3	-	CAISGDRATAYEQYF	TGTGCCATCAGTGGGGACAGGGCGACAGCCTACGAGCAGTACTTC
TRBD2	TRBJ2-3	15	TRBV6-2/TRBV6-3	few	CASSLGLARTDTQYF	TGTGCCAGCAGTTTGGGACTAGCCCGCACGGATACGCAGTATTTT
-	TRBJ2-7	14	TRBV7-2	-	CASSLTVLSYEQYF	TGTGCCAGCAGCCTGACAGTGCTCTCCTACGAGCAGTACTTC
-	TRBJ2-7	11	TRBV24-1	many	CATSDSYEQYF	TGTGCCACCAGTGATTCCTACGAGCAGTACTTC
-	TRBJ1-1	15	TRBV7-9	-	CASSLSVQGNTEAFF	TGTGCCAGCAGCTTATCAGTCCAGGGAAACACTGAAGCTTTCTTT
-	TRBJ2-3	11	TRBV7-2	few	CASGSTDTQYF	TGTGCCAGCGGAAGCACAGATACGCAGTATTTT
TRBD1	TRBJ2-5	14	TRBV5-1	-	CASTLTGTQETQYF	TGCGCCAGCACCTTGACAGGGACCCAAGAGACCCAGTACTTC
-	TRBJ1-2	14	TRBV20-1	many	CSATAAGTSYGYTF	TGCAGTGCTACAGCGGCAGGGACAAGCTATGGCTACACCTTC
TRBD2	TRBJ2-7	14	TRBV28	few	CASHPGLAGLEQYF	TGTGCCAGCCATCCGGGACTAGCGGGGCTCGAGCAGTACTTC
-	TRBJ2-1	14	TRBV12-3/TRBV12-4	-	CASSFMEVYNEQFF	TGTGCCAGCAGTTTTATGGAAGTCTACAATGAGCAGTTCTTC
-	TRBJ2-7	16	TRBV6-8	many	CASSYSRGERSYEQYF	TGTGCCAGCAGTTACTCTCGGGGAGAGCGGTCCTACGAGCAGTACTTC
TRBD1	TRBJ1-2	13	TRBV20-1	few	CSATPRDSYGYTF	TGCAGTGCTACGCCCCGGGACAGCTATGGCTACACCTTC
TRBD2	TRBJ2-3	14	TRBV12-3/TRBV12-4	few	CASSGTSGGYTQYF	TGTGCCAGCAGTGGGACTAGCGGGGGTTATACGCAGTATTTT